What follows describes a single TCR beta chain. These data originate in a study of blood T cell repertoires in COVID-19. This study enrolled people aged about 18 to 100 from around 26 US geographic areas. Each participant's cohort was designated according to participant-reported clinical history. Per the authors' pipeline: Reference gene primer amplification gave nucleated cell count estimates. Here immunoSEQ multiplex PCR was the method, and the copy in TCRdb shows in-frame clones only, minus some. V and J calls and clone size are copied from that table; D and trimming were computed from the DNA. Among about 220,000 clones listed, 83% were seen once. V lost 3 bases to trimming and J lost 0 bases, with 11 bases between them. The CDR3 spans 15 residues. Germline V CDR1 and CDR2: MDHEN, SYDVKM.

This sequence was found in a woman between 50 and 59 years old who had been exposed to COVID-19. The V call is TRBV28, the J call TRBJ1-2, with D hard to call. Specimen: PBMCs or T cells enriched from blood (not recorded which). The CDR3 loop reads CASSFLQLTNYGYTF. In DNA form, the CDR3 reads TGTGCCAGCAGTTTTTTGCAGTTGACTAACTATGGCTACACCTTC.